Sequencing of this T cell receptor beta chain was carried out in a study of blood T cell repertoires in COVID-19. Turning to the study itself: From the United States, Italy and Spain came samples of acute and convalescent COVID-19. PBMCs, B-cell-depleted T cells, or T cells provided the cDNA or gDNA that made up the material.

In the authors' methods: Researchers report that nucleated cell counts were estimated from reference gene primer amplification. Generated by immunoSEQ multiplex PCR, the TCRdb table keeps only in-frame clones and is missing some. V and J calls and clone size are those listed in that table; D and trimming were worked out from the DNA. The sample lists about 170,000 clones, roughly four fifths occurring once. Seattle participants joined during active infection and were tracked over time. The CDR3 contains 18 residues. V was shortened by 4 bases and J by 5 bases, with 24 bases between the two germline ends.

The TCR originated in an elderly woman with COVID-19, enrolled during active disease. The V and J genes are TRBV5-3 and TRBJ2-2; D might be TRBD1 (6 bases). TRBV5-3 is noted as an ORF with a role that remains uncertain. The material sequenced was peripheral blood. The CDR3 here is CARSPGQIHEQLTGELFF. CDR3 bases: TGTGCCAGAAGCCCCGGACAGATCCACGAACAGTTGACCGGGGAGCTGTTTTTT.